This T cell receptor beta chain was identified in a study of T cell changes during pregnancy in multiple sclerosis. The method was immunoSEQ multiplex PCR; TCRdb's version includes in-frame clones alone and lacks a portion of them. The sample lists tens of thousands of clones, 92% occurring once. Germline CDR1 SNHLY, CDR2 FYNNEI. The CDR3 sequence is 15 residues long. With 6 bases removed from V and 7 bases from J, the gap between germline ends came to 18 bases. The TCR comes from a female donor in good health, enrolled as a control in a pregnancy study. The chain has TRBV2 and TRBJ2-2; tentatively, D is TRBD1 (6 bases). Sample: CD8+ T cells from peripheral blood mononuclear cells, taken in the third trimester of pregnancy. The DNA of the CDR3 is TGTGCCAGCAGGGACCCCAGACCAGGGGTCGGGGAGCTGTTTTTT. Translating gives CASRDPRPGVGELFF.